This TCR beta chain is drawn from a study of blood T cell repertoires in COVID-19. Turning to the study itself: Sample material is recorded as cDNA or gDNA derived from T cells, B-cell-depleted T cells, or PBMCs.

This table comes from immunoSEQ multiplex PCR, and its TCRdb copy is limited to in-frame clones, with some not included. Of approximately 200,000 clones listed, around 84% are singletons. Germline-derived CDR1 and CDR2 are SGHRS and YFSETQ. The CDR3 length is 13 residues. Trimming took off 1 base at V and 2 bases at J, with 6 bases between the two ends. Seattle patient enrollment occurred during active infection, with longitudinal follow-up thereafter. This rearrangement joins TRBV5-1 to TRBJ1-1; D remains unclear. Sequencing used peripheral blood. The clonotype comes from a woman of 80 years or more with COVID-19, enrolled during active disease. The CDR3 spells CASSLNSNTEAFF. The CDR3, as DNA: TGCGCCAGCAGCTTGAACAGTAACACTGAAGCTTTCTTT.